The rows below give T cell receptor beta chains drawn from one sample of a study of identifying expanded T cells in peripheral blood. The data were produced by immunoSEQ multiplex PCR, yet TCRdb's version contains in-frame clones alone and is incomplete. In the table there are approximately 56,000 clones, around 82% of which are singletons. Sequencing input: blood. The origin of the receptors is a person between 18 and 75 years old in good health. CDR3s include the opening cysteine and the closing phenylalanine or tryptophan. D genes are given only for firm matches. Rows give clone size only sometimes, using once, few, many, or a class for an expanded clone.

D: -
V: TRBV5-6
J: TRBJ2-3
size: -
DNA: TGTGCCAGCAGCTTTCAGTTGAGCTTGGGTACGCAGTATTTT
CDR3: CASSFQLSLGTQYF

D: -
V: TRBV28
J: TRBJ1-5
size: -
DNA: TGTGCCAGCAGTTTAGTCGGTTGGGAGGAGCCCCAGCATTTT
CDR3: CASSLVGWEEPQHF

D: -
V: TRBV4-2
J: TRBJ1-3
size: -
DNA: TGTGCCAGCAGCCAAGGAGGAGAAAACACCATATATTTT
CDR3: CASSQGGENTIYF

D: TRBD2
V: TRBV7-3
J: TRBJ2-1
size: -
DNA: TGTGCCAGCAGTGCCACTAGCGGGGGGGCCTACAATGAGCAGTTCTTC
CDR3: CASSATSGGAYNEQFF

D: TRBD1
V: TRBV5-1
J: TRBJ1-6
size: -
DNA: TGCGCCAGCAGCCAAGGACAGGGTTTTGATTCACCCCTCCACTTT
CDR3: CASSQGQGFDSPLHF

D: -
V: TRBV10-2
J: TRBJ1-2
size: -
DNA: TGCGCCAGCGTGCTTGGGGAGGGCTATGGCTACACCTTC
CDR3: CASVLGEGYGYTF

D: TRBD1
V: TRBV5-1
J: TRBJ2-7
size: -
DNA: TGCGCCAGCAGCTTAGTACCCAACAGGGGGAGGAACGAGCAGTACTTC
CDR3: CASSLVPNRGRNEQYF

D: -
V: TRBV6-1
J: TRBJ1-3
size: -
DNA: TGTGCCAGCAGTTCTTTGAGCTCTGGAAACACCATATATTTT
CDR3: CASSSLSSGNTIYF

D: TRBD1
V: TRBV4-2
J: TRBJ1-2
size: -
DNA: TGTGCCAGCAGCCAAACAGGGGCGGGAGGCTACACCTTC
CDR3: CASSQTGAGGYTF

D: -
V: TRBV6-1
J: TRBJ2-3
size: -
DNA: TGTGCCAGCAGCCCCATGGATACGCAGTATTTT
CDR3: CASSPMDTQYF

D: -
V: TRBV6-6
J: TRBJ1-5
size: -
DNA: TGTGCCAGCAGTTATGGGGATCAGCCCCAGCATTTT
CDR3: CASSYGDQPQHF

D: -
V: TRBV6-5
J: TRBJ2-2
size: -
DNA: TGTGCCAGCAGCTGGGCCGCCCTGACCGGGGAGCTGTTTTTT
CDR3: CASSWAALTGELFF

D: -
V: TRBV4-3
J: TRBJ2-5
size: -
DNA: TGCGCCAGCAGCCAAGATTTGGGCGATTCAGAGACCCAGTACTTC
CDR3: CASSQDLGDSETQYF

D: -
V: TRBV6-7
J: TRBJ1-5
size: -
DNA: TGTGCCAGGACCTTGGAGCCCCTGGAGGGGATTAGCAATCAGCCCCAGCATTTT
CDR3: CARTLEPLEGISNQPQHF

D: -
V: TRBV25-1
J: TRBJ1-6
size: -
DNA: TGTGCCAGCAGTGGTACAGGCTATAATTCACCCCTCCACTTT
CDR3: CASSGTGYNSPLHF

D: -
V: TRBV30
J: TRBJ2-3
size: -
DNA: TGTGCCTGGAGTCCCGTTCCGGGGGCTACGCAGTATTTT
CDR3: CAWSPVPGATQYF

D: TRBD1
V: TRBV19
J: TRBJ1-2
size: few
DNA: TGTGCCAGTAAGGGAACAGGGGATCTTCGGGGCTACACCTTC
CDR3: CASKGTGDLRGYTF

D: TRBD1
V: TRBV5-1
J: TRBJ2-5
size: -
DNA: TGCGCCAGCAGCTCGACGACAGGGATTGTTGAGACCCAGTACTTC
CDR3: CASSSTTGIVETQYF

D: -
V: TRBV13
J: TRBJ2-2
size: -
DNA: TGTGCCAGCAGCCCCCGCGGGATGGGCACCGGGGAGCTGTTTTTT
CDR3: CASSPRGMGTGELFF

D: TRBD1
V: TRBV7-8
J: TRBJ1-5
size: -
DNA: TGTGCCAGCAGCAACCTAGGACAGGAGTATAGCAATCAGCCCCAGCATTTT
CDR3: CASSNLGQEYSNQPQHF

D: -
V: TRBV7-9
J: TRBJ2-3
size: -
DNA: TGTGCCAGCAGCTCGGCAGATACGCAGTATTTT
CDR3: CASSSADTQYF

D: -
V: TRBV15
J: TRBJ2-2
size: -
DNA: TGTGCCACCAGCACCGCATACAGGACAAACACCGGGGAGCTGTTTTTT
CDR3: CATSTAYRTNTGELFF

D: -
V: TRBV5-1
J: TRBJ2-5
size: -
DNA: TGCGCCAGCAGCTTGGGAGGGACGAAAGAGACCCAGTACTTC
CDR3: CASSLGGTKETQYF

D: -
V: TRBV29-1
J: TRBJ2-3
size: few
DNA: TGCAGCGTTGAAAGGGCTCTAGCGCAGTATTTT
CDR3: CSVERALAQYF

D: -
V: TRBV30
J: TRBJ1-2
size: -
DNA: TGTGCCTGGGGGGACCGATATGGCTACACCTTC
CDR3: CAWGDRYGYTF

D: TRBD1
V: TRBV19
J: TRBJ1-2
size: -
DNA: TGTGCCAGTACCCCCCAGGGCAGGGGGGGTGGCTACACCTTC
CDR3: CASTPQGRGGGYTF

D: -
V: TRBV29-1
J: TRBJ2-7
size: -
DNA: TGCAGAGGCTACGAGCAGTACTTC
CDR3: CRGYEQYF

D: TRBD1
V: TRBV27
J: TRBJ1-1
size: -
DNA: TGTGCCAGCAGCCATTACCGGACAGGGGCGAACACTGAAGCTTTCTTT
CDR3: CASSHYRTGANTEAFF

D: -
V: TRBV5-4
J: TRBJ2-3
size: -
DNA: TGTGCCAGCAGCTTAGGACCAAGCACAGATACGCAGTATTTT
CDR3: CASSLGPSTDTQYF

D: TRBD1
V: TRBV9
J: TRBJ1-1
size: few
DNA: TGTGCCAGCAGCGTAGTGGGACAGGGGGACACTGAAGCTTTCTTT
CDR3: CASSVVGQGDTEAFF

D: -
V: TRBV5-6
J: TRBJ1-5
size: -
DNA: TGTGCCAGCAGTTTACAGGGAATCAATCAGCCCCAGCATTTT
CDR3: CASSLQGINQPQHF

D: TRBD1
V: TRBV7-2
J: TRBJ2-7
size: once
DNA: TGTGCCAGCAGCTACCGCGACAGGGGCCCGTACGAGCAGTACTTC
CDR3: CASSYRDRGPYEQYF

D: -
V: TRBV9
J: TRBJ2-1
size: -
DNA: TGTGCCAGCAGCGTCCTCGGGGAGAATGAGCAGTTCTTC
CDR3: CASSVLGENEQFF

D: -
V: TRBV19
J: TRBJ2-3
size: -
DNA: TGTGCCAGTAGTCAAACAGATACGCAGTATTTT
CDR3: CASSQTDTQYF

D: -
V: TRBV10-3
J: TRBJ1-2
size: -
DNA: TGTGCCATCAGTAACCCACCGACAGAGAACTATGGCTACACCTTC
CDR3: CAISNPPTENYGYTF

D: TRBD1
V: TRBV5-4
J: TRBJ1-1
size: once
DNA: TGTGCCAGCAGCTCCCCGGGACAGTTGAACACTGAAGCTTTCTTT
CDR3: CASSSPGQLNTEAFF

D: TRBD2
V: TRBV7-2
J: TRBJ2-7
size: -
DNA: TGTGCCAGCAGCTTCGGGACTAGAAGTTCCTACGAGCAGTACTTC
CDR3: CASSFGTRSSYEQYF

D: -
V: TRBV11-2
J: TRBJ2-7
size: -
DNA: TGTGCCAGCAGCCCCCACCAAATTCGTGCCGAGCAGTACTTC
CDR3: CASSPHQIRAEQYF

D: -
V: TRBV6-1
J: TRBJ1-1
size: -
DNA: TGTGCCAGCAGTGAAAACACAGGGAACACTGAAGCTTTCTTT
CDR3: CASSENTGNTEAFF